A selection of T cell receptor beta chains follows, all from one sample in a study of cytomegalovirus exposure and HLA in healthy donors. Clones were sequenced by immunoSEQ multiplex PCR, and TCRdb holds only the in-frame ones, with some missing. The table shows tens of thousands of clones, with approximately 91% occurring only once. Sequenced material: PBMCs. These receptors were collected from a man aged 30-40 years in good health and CMV-seronegative. The CDR3 runs from the conserved cysteine through the conserved F or W. The D gene is left open where the match is weak.

>TRBJ2-2|TRBV6-5|NA
CASSYGPGANTGELFF
TGTGCCAGCAGTTACGGGCCGGGGGCGAACACCGGGGAGCTGTTTTTT
>TRBJ2-1|TRBV15|TRBD1
CATSSRGTGVVAYNEQFF
TGTGCCACCAGCTCGAGAGGGACAGGGGTCGTCGCCTACAATGAGCAGTTCTTC
>TRBJ2-7|TRBV28|TRBD1
CASSSYGTAAYEQYF
TGTGCCAGCAGTTCCTACGGGACAGCAGCCTACGAGCAGTACTTC
>TRBJ1-2|TRBV5-4|NA
CASSLVEGYGYTF
TGTGCCAGCAGCTTGGTGGAGGGCTATGGCTACACCTTC
>TRBJ1-2|TRBV9|TRBD1
CASTSFGDRGNYGYTF
TGTGCCAGCACTTCATTCGGGGACAGGGGAAACTATGGCTACACCTTC
>TRBJ1-1|TRBV7-9|NA
CASSYTGTNTEAFF
TGTGCCAGCAGCTACACCGGGACAAACACTGAAGCTTTCTTT
>TRBJ2-3|TRBV19|TRBD2
CASRVAGADTQYF
TGTGCCAGCCGGGTGGCGGGAGCAGATACGCAGTATTTT
>TRBJ2-5|TRBV9|TRBD2
CASSALAGASQYF
TGTGCCAGCAGCGCCCTAGCGGGAGCATCCCAGTACTTC
>TRBJ2-1|TRBV11-2|TRBD2
CASTLWTSPSSYNEQFF
TGTGCCAGCACCCTTTGGACTAGCCCTAGCTCCTACAATGAGCAGTTCTTC
>TRBJ1-2|TRBV6-5|TRBD1
CASIRPGQGSDGYTF
TGTGCCAGCATCAGGCCAGGACAGGGATCAGATGGCTACACCTTC
>TRBJ2-5|TRBV11-3|NA
CASSTRLGGSPTQETQYF
TGTGCCAGCAGCACCAGATTGGGGGGAAGCCCTACCCAAGAGACCCAGTACTTC
>TRBJ2-7|TRBV6-6|NA
CASSYSMWSGVLIDF
TGTGCCAGCAGTTACTCGATGTGGTCAGGGGTACTTATAGACTTC
>TRBJ2-1|TRBV25-1|NA
CASSGGTYFNEQFF
TGTGCCAGCAGTGGCGGGACTTACTTCAATGAGCAGTTCTTC
>TRBJ1-1|TRBV10-3|TRBD1
CAISGGQSNTEAFF
TGTGCCATCAGTGGGGGACAGTCGAACACTGAAGCTTTCTTT
>TRBJ2-7|TRBV7-2|NA
CASSLVGQLYEQYF
TGTGCCAGCAGCTTAGTTGGACAGCTCTACGAGCAGTACTTC
>TRBJ2-3|TRBV5-4|TRBD2
CASSFSSGNVDTQYF
TGTGCCAGCAGCTTCTCTAGCGGGAATGTAGATACGCAGTATTTT
>TRBJ1-4|TRBV29-1|NA
CSVSPPGGTNEKLFF
TGCAGCGTCTCACCCCCGGGGGGGACAAATGAAAAACTGTTTTTT
>TRBJ1-2|TRBV5-1|TRBD1
CASSSSTGNNYGYTF
TGCGCCAGCAGCTCCTCGACAGGGAATAACTATGGCTACACCTTC